This T cell receptor beta chain was captured in a study of blood T cells in healthy people across ages. Overall study results and limits: Roughly linear age-related decline in beta diversity appeared, significant by age approximately 40.

With a J-beta primer mix and a sample-barcoded 5' primer, a second PCR ran about 7 to 12 cycles. Every sample gave at least 3 million paired-end reads containing CDR3. MiXCR, run by TCRdb on the 5' RACE reads, gives a single entry per CDR3 protein. There are approximately 880,000 distinct CDR3 sequences in the sample; 40% to 60% occur only once, and 13% lies in the top ten. This clonotype was observed a handful of times. Its antigen is currently unknown. The CDR3 contains 14 residues. Germline V gives CDR1 MNHEY, CDR2 SVGAGI. Trimming took off 0 bases at V and 2 bases at J, with 8 bases between the two ends. RNA extraction gave at least 5 micrograms of total RNA per sample.

This TCR came from a man under 40 in good health. The sequencing sample was made of blood. This sequence joins TRBV6-5 and TRBJ2-7; D gene uncertain. CDR3 residues: CASSYSYTTYEQYF. The CDR3 bases are TGTGCCAGCAGTTACTCGTACACTACCTACGAGCAGTACTTC.